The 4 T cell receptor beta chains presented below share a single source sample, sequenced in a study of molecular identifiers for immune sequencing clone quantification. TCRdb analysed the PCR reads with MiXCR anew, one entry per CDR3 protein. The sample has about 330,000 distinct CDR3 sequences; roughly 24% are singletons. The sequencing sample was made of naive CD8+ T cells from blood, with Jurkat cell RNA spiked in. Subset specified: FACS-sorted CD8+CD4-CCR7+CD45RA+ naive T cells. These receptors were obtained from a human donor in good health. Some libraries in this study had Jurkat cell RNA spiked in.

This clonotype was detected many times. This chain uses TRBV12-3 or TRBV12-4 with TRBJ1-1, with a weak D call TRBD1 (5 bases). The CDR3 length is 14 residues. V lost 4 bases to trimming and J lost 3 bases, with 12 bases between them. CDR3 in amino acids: CASSSPGMDTEAFF. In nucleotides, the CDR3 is TGTGCCAGCAGTTCCCCAGGGATGGACACTGAAGCTTTCTTT.

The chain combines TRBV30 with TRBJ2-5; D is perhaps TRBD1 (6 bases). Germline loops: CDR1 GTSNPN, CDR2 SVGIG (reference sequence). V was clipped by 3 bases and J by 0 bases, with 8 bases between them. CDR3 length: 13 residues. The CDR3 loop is CAWRTGHQETQYF. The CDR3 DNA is TGTGCCTGGAGAACAGGGCACCAAGAGACCCAGTACTTC.

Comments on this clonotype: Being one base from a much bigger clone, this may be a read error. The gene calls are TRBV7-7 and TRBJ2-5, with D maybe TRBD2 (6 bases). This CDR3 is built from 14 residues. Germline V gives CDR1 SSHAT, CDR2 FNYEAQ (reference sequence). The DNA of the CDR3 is TGTGCCAGCAGCTTACTCGGAGGGAGAGAGACCCCGTACTTC. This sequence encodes CASSLLGGRETPYF. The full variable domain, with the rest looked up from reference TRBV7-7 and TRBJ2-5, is GAGVSQSPRYKVTKRGQDVTLRCDPISSHATLYWYQQALGQGPEFLTYFNYEAQPDKSGLPSDRFSAERPEGSISTLTIQRTEQRDSAMYRCASSLLGGRETPYFGPGTRLLVL.

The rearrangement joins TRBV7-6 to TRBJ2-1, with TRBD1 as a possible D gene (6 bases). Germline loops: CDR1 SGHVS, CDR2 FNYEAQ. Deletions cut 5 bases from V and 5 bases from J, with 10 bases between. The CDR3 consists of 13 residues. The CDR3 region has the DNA TGTGCCAGCAGCCCAGGGGTAAACAATGAGCAGTTCTTC. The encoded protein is CASSPGVNNEQFF.